This T cell receptor (beta chain) was retrieved from a study of T cell responses to AZD1222 COVID-19 vaccine. The CDR3 sequence is 12 residues long. Looked up from germline, CDR1 is SNHLY and CDR2 is FYNNEI. V was shortened by 6 bases and J by 7 bases, with 10 bases between the two germline ends. As concerns this clone: No antigen is known for it.

Study outcomes and limitations: CD4 TCRs covered the whole spike, strongest at regions 160-218 and 743-854.

Profiled with immunoSEQ multiplex PCR; TCRdb holds only in-frame clones, not every one. The sample lists fewer than 140,000 clones; about nine tenths were seen once. The clonotype was recovered from an adult in good health. This chain joins TRBV2 and TRBJ1-5; D unresolved. This specimen consisted of peripheral blood, obtained on day 0 of AZD1222 vaccination. The CDR3 is CASSDSWQPQHF. As DNA, the CDR3 is TGTGCCAGCAGCGATTCATGGCAGCCCCAGCATTTT.